This is a list of T cell receptor beta chains from one sample in a study of blood T cell repertoires in COVID-19. TCRdb's copy holds only in-frame clones and misses some; the assay was immunoSEQ multiplex PCR. The data contain approximately 100,000 clones, just over 85% of them singletons. Sequenced input: PBMCs or T cells enriched from blood (not recorded which). These receptors came from a woman aged 50 to 60 who had recovered from COVID-19. Each CDR3 is given with its conserved first and last residue. The D gene is left open where the match is weak. Some rows have no size entry. The others give once, few or many, or a class for an expanded clone.

>TRBV15|TRBJ2-5|-|-
CATRTHEVRETQYF
TGTGCCACCAGAACCCACGAGGTACGGGAGACCCAGTACTTC
>TRBV7-3|TRBJ2-2|-|-
CASSHGPIQGTGGSTGELFF
TGTGCCAGCAGCCATGGGCCCATACAGGGGACCGGGGGAAGCACCGGGGAGCTGTTTTTT
>TRBV18|TRBJ1-6|-|-
CASSPNSGSADSYNSPLHF
TGTGCCAGCTCACCAAATTCAGGGTCAGCCGACTCCTATAATTCACCCCTCCACTTT
>TRBV12-3/TRBV12-4|TRBJ2-1|-|TRBD1
CASRETGMGEQFF
TGTGCCAGCAGAGAGACAGGGATGGGTGAGCAGTTCTTC
>TRBV6-9|TRBJ2-4|-|-
CASLVGDLEEPGIQYF
TGTGCCAGCCTAGTGGGGGACTTGGAGGAGCCAGGCATTCAGTACTTC
>TRBV7-9|TRBJ1-5|-|-
CASSLAAGANQPQHF
TGTGCCAGCAGCTTAGCCGCGGGGGCGAATCAGCCCCAGCATTTT
>TRBV11-2|TRBJ1-3|-|-
CASSLDLQASAGNTIYF
TGTGCCAGCAGCTTAGATTTACAGGCGAGTGCTGGAAACACCATATATTTT
>TRBV28|TRBJ1-5|-|-
CASSPTVYSNQPQHF
TGTGCCAGCAGTCCAACAGTTTATAGCAATCAGCCCCAGCATTTT
>TRBV3-1/TRBV3-2|TRBJ2-7|-|TRBD2
CASSQDSLGGTEQYF
TGTGCCAGCAGCCAAGATAGCCTCGGGGGGACCGAGCAGTACTTC
>TRBV5-5|TRBJ1-1|-|-
CASSPSTEAFF
TGTGCCAGCAGCCCGTCCACTGAAGCTTTCTTT
>TRBV5-1|TRBJ2-7|-|-
CASSLGQEQYF
TGCGCCAGCAGCTTGGGACAGGAGCAGTACTTC
>TRBV28|TRBJ2-2|-|-
CASSLRQFTGELFF
TGTGCCAGCAGTTTGCGACAATTCACCGGGGAGCTGTTTTTT
>TRBV27|TRBJ2-3|-|TRBD2
CASSLSGSGGARDTQYF
TGTGCCAGCAGTTTATCGGGTAGCGGGGGGGCGAGAGATACGCAGTATTTT
>TRBV19|TRBJ1-5|-|TRBD1
CATTERTGASNQPQHF
TGTGCCACTACAGAGCGGACAGGGGCGAGCAATCAGCCCCAGCATTTT
>TRBV28|TRBJ1-1|-|-
CASSPPQGQNTEAFF
TGTGCCAGCAGCCCTCCACAGGGACAGAACACTGAAGCTTTCTTT
>TRBV28|TRBJ1-5|-|TRBD1
CASRTSGTGPNQPQHF
TGTGCCAGCAGGACTTCCGGGACAGGCCCAAATCAGCCCCAGCATTTT
>TRBV6-5|TRBJ2-1|-|-
CASRSGFYNEQFF
TGTGCCAGCAGATCGGGTTTTTACAATGAGCAGTTCTTC
>TRBV7-2|TRBJ2-7|-|TRBD1
CASSLGQGGTYEQYF
TGTGCCAGCAGCTTGGGACAGGGTGGAACCTACGAGCAGTACTTC
>TRBV21-1|TRBJ2-7|-|-
CASSPRTGRGNF
TGTGCCAGCAGCCCACGGACAGGCCGGGGGAACTTC
>TRBV5-1|TRBJ1-1|-|-
CASSRDIDTEAFF
TGCGCCAGCAGTCGAGACATCGACACTGAAGCTTTCTTT
>TRBV6-6|TRBJ2-3|-|TRBD2
CASSYGTSGGNLATDTQYF
TGTGCCAGCAGCTACGGGACTAGCGGGGGGAATCTTGCTACAGATACGCAGTATTTT
>TRBV7-3|TRBJ2-3|-|TRBD1
CASSLTLAGGEVGTDTQYF
TGTGCCAGCAGCTTAACGCTGGCAGGGGGCGAAGTGGGCACAGATACGCAGTATTTT
>TRBV6-2/TRBV6-3|TRBJ2-3|-|TRBD2
CASSYSWTSGGGTQYF
TGTGCCAGCAGTTACTCTTGGACTAGCGGGGGTGGTACGCAGTATTTT
>TRBV7-3|TRBJ2-3|-|TRBD2
CASRSGLAGNTDTQYF
TGTGCCAGCAGATCGGGACTAGCGGGGAACACAGATACGCAGTATTTT
>TRBV6-5|TRBJ1-4|-|-
CASLGDNEKLFF
TGTGCCAGCCTAGGGGATAATGAAAAACTGTTTTTT
>TRBV11-3|TRBJ2-5|-|TRBD2
CASSLRTGAGARETQYF
TGTGCCAGCAGCTTACGTACGGGAGCGGGAGCCCGGGAGACCCAGTACTTC
>TRBV18|TRBJ2-7|-|TRBD1
CASSPGTGTYEQYF
TGTGCCAGCTCACCCGGGACAGGGACCTACGAGCAGTACTTC
>TRBV7-9|TRBJ1-6|-|-
CASSPDGINSPLHF
TGTGCCAGCAGCCCTGACGGGATAAATTCACCCCTCCACTTT
>TRBV5-1|TRBJ1-1|-|TRBD1
CASSLYRGEAEAFF
TGCGCCAGCAGCTTATACAGGGGCGAGGCTGAAGCTTTCTTT
>TRBV7-8|TRBJ2-5|-|-
CASSPTATTQYF
TGTGCCAGCAGCCCCACTGCTACGACCCAGTACTTC
>TRBV30|TRBJ2-7|once|-
CAWSVPGLSYEQYF
TGTGCCTGGAGTGTTCCGGGGTTGTCCTACGAGCAGTACTTC
>TRBV30|TRBJ2-3|-|TRBD1
CASLRDRGTDTQYF
TGTGCCTCCCTAAGGGACAGGGGAACAGATACGCAGTATTTT
>TRBV6-5|TRBJ1-2|-|TRBD1
CASSYFGQGGGYTF
TGTGCCAGCAGTTACTTCGGACAGGGGGGAGGCTACACCTTC
>TRBV30|TRBJ2-5|-|-
CAWTLQGGEETQYF
TGTGCCTGGACCTTACAGGGTGGTGAAGAGACCCAGTACTTC
>TRBV9|TRBJ1-2|once|-
CASSVGWSGGEDTF
TGTGCCAGCAGCGTCGGCTGGTCCGGGGGTGAGGACACCTTC
>TRBV15|TRBJ2-3|-|TRBD2
CATSRKTTLLFSGLAGGRMDTQYF
TGTGCCACCAGCAGAAAAACAACCCTCCTTTTTTCGGGACTAGCGGGGGGGCGTATGGATACGCAGTATTTT
>TRBV7-8|TRBJ2-3|-|TRBD2
CASSFGAGAGAGADTQYF
TGTGCCAGCAGCTTCGGCGCGGGAGCGGGAGCCGGGGCAGATACGCAGTATTTT
>TRBV30|TRBJ2-7|-|-
CAWSPGDYEQYF
TGTGCCTGGTCCCCGGGAGACTACGAGCAGTACTTC
>TRBV3-1/TRBV3-2|TRBJ2-6|-|-
CASTLLSGANVLTF
TGTGCCAGCACTCTCCTCTCTGGGGCCAACGTCCTGACTTTC
>TRBV7-2|TRBJ2-7|once|-
CASSSEPSYEQYF
TGTGCCAGCAGCTCGGAGCCCTCCTACGAGCAGTACTTC
>TRBV27|TRBJ2-5|-|-
CASRPWGGRETQYF
TGTGCCAGCAGGCCCTGGGGGGGCCGAGAGACCCAGTACTTC
>TRBV11-1|TRBJ2-1|-|-
CASSPWGENNEQFF
TGTGCCAGCAGCCCATGGGGGGAAAACAATGAGCAGTTCTTC
>TRBV11-2|TRBJ1-2|-|TRBD1
CASSQTGGPLLGYGYTF
TGTGCCAGCAGCCAAACAGGGGGACCCCTATTGGGCTATGGCTACACCTTC
>TRBV19|TRBJ1-5|-|TRBD1
CASREDKGGEWFQPQHF
TGTGCCAGTAGGGAGGACAAAGGGGGCGAGTGGTTTCAGCCCCAGCATTTT
>TRBV5-1|TRBJ2-2|-|-
CASSSGQNTGELFF
TGCGCCAGCAGTTCAGGACAGAACACCGGGGAGCTGTTTTTT
>TRBV19|TRBJ2-7|-|TRBD2
CASSIDVLAGGVYEQYF
TGTGCCAGTAGTATAGATGTTTTAGCGGGAGGTGTCTACGAGCAGTACTTC
>TRBV7-3|TRBJ1-2|-|-
CASSLTTGGRYTF
TGTGCCAGCAGCTTAACGACAGGCGGTCGCTACACCTTC
>TRBV7-9|TRBJ2-1|-|TRBD2
CASSLGGSTYNEQFF
TGTGCCAGCAGCTTGGGCGGGAGTACCTACAATGAGCAGTTCTTC
>TRBV28|TRBJ2-7|-|TRBD2
CGSNAGGPRGEQYF
TGTGGCTCTAACGCGGGGGGGCCTCGGGGCGAGCAGTACTTC
>TRBV30|TRBJ1-3|-|-
CAWRPRGNGNTIYF
TGTGCCTGGAGGCCAAGAGGGAATGGAAACACCATATATTTT
>TRBV5-1|TRBJ2-2|-|-
CASNPLYTGELFF
TGCGCCAGCAATCCCCTATACACCGGGGAGCTGTTTTTT
>TRBV27|TRBJ2-1|-|-
CASRTVAVYNEQFF
TGTGCCAGCAGGACGGTGGCGGTCTACAATGAGCAGTTCTTC
>TRBV6-4|TRBJ2-6|-|TRBD1
CASSGWTGTGANVLTF
TGTGCCAGCAGTGGCTGGACAGGGACTGGGGCCAACGTCCTGACTTTC
>TRBV18|TRBJ1-4|-|TRBD1
CASSPYRLDRVNEKLFF
TGTGCCAGCTCACCCTATAGATTGGACAGGGTCAATGAAAAACTGTTTTTT